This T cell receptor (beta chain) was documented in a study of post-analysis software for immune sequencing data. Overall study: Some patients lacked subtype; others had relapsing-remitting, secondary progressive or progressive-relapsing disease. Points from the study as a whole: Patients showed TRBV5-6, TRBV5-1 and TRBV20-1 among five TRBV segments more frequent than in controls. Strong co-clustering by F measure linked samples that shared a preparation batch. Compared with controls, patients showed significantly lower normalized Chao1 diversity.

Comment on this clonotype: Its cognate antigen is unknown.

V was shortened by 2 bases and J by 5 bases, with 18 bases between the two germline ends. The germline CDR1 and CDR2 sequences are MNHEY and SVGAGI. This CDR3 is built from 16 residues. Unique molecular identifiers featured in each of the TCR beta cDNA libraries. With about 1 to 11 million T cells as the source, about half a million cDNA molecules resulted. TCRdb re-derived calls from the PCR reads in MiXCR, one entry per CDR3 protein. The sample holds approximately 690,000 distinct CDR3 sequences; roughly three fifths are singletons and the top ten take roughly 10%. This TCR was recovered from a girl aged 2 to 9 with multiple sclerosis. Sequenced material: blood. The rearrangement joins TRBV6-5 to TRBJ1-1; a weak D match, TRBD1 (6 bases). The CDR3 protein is CASSYLSKQGLTEAFF. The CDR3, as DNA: TGTGCCAGCAGTTACCTTAGTAAACAGGGACTTACTGAAGCTTTCTTT.